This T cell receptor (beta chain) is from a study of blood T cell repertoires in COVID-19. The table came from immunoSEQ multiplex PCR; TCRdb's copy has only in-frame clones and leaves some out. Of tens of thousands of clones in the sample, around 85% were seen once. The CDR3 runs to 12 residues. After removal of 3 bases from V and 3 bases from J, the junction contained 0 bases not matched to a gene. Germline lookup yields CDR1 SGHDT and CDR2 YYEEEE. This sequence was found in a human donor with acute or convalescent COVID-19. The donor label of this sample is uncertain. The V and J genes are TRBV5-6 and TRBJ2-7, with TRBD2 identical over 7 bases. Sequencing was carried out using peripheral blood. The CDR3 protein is CASSSGGYEQYF. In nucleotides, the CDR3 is TGTGCCAGCAGCTCGGGGGGCTACGAGCAGTACTTC. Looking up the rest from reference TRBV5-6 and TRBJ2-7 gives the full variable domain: DAGVTQSPTHLIKTRGQQVTLRCSPKSGHDTVSWYQQALGQGPQFIFQYYEEEERQRGNFPDRFSGHQFPNYSSELNVNALLLGDSALYLCASSSGGYEQYFGPGTRLTVT.